The present entry profiles one T cell receptor beta chain with its context. Its antigen is as yet unknown. This sample is drawn from a study of cytomegalovirus exposure and HLA in healthy donors. As for the study in general: The study placed 80% to 85% of its approximately 430 genotyped donors in the Caucasian-associated ancestry cluster. Study-level findings and limits: Presence/absence analyses assumed roughly uniform sequencing depth across donors, which may not hold. Reports indicate that TCR beta sequences accurately predicted the HLA-A and HLA-B alleles of most subjects. Cytomegalovirus association was assigned to more than 150 TCR beta chains.

CDR1 is MNHNS, CDR2 SASEGT, per germline. The junction had 11 bases not matched to a gene; V was cut back by 1 base and J by 2 bases. The CDR3 is 19 residues long. 13 Jbeta primers and 60 Vbeta primers were used for the PCR. The repertoire was sequenced with immunoSEQ multiplex PCR; TCRdb's copy has only in-frame clones and lacks some. In the table there are roughly 260,000 clones, roughly four fifths of which are singletons. The origin of this receptor is a middle-aged woman in good health and CMV-seropositive. The chain is built from TRBV6-1 and TRBJ2-4; 10 nucleotides line up with TRBD2. The specimen sequenced was PBMCs. CDR3 region: CASSEDPTSGFSPKNIQYF. CDR3 sequence (DNA): TGTGCCAGCAGTGAAGACCCGACTAGCGGGTTTTCTCCCAAAAACATTCAGTACTTC.